Described below is a single T cell receptor beta chain sequence and its context. Its antigen is not known. TCRdb processed the reads anew with MiXCR; each CDR3 protein has one entry. The repertoire has more than 350,000 distinct CDR3 sequences, approximately 31% of them found once; the top ten carry roughly an eighth. The data belong to a study of T cell repertoires in cytomegalovirus infection. Study-wide background: Signatures in public TCR beta sequences pointed to both CMV infection and matching HLA type. Study-level points and caveats: HLA-C-restricted CMV-specific TCR beta clonotypes were dominant in the ex vivo response. Based on cumulative public TCR beta family frequency, carriers of CMV plus the relevant HLA were identified.

J was trimmed by 2 bases and V by 2 bases; bases with no gene match: 2. Looked up from germline, CDR1 is SGHNT and CDR2 is YYREEE (reference sequence). This CDR3 contains 14 residues. The sample comprised PBMCs. This clonotype originated in a human donor in good health (CMV status not recorded). Some clones in this sample may be carry-over from other donors' samples. The rearrangement uses TRBV5-4 and TRBJ1-2, with 8 bases that match TRBD1. As DNA, the CDR3 is TGTGCCAGCAGCTTTTCAGGGGGCAACTATGGCTACACCTTC. This encodes CASSFSGGNYGYTF.